This T cell receptor beta chain stems from a study of blood T cell repertoires in COVID-19. Study summary: There were acute and convalescent COVID-19 samples, and they came from the United States, Italy and Spain. T cells, B-cell-depleted T cells, or PBMCs provided the cDNA or gDNA that served as material.

Germline values: CDR1 MNHEY, CDR2 SMNVEV (reference sequence). V was pared by 11 bases and J by 3 bases, with 17 bases between. The length of the CDR3 is 13 residues. Original methodology: Estimation of nucleated cell counts relied on the amplification of reference gene primers. Sequencing was performed with immunoSEQ multiplex PCR; in TCRdb, only in-frame clones are kept and a portion is missing. The V and J calls and the clone size are those of that table, but D and trimming were determined from the DNA. The sample holds just over 650,000 clones, about 90% seen once. The TCR sequence derives from a woman aged 18 to 35 with acute or convalescent COVID-19. This sequence joins TRBV27 and TRBJ2-7; TRBD2 might be the D (5 bases). Source material: peripheral blood. The CDR3 DNA follows: TGTGCCTCCTCATCGAGCGGCGACTACGAGCAGTACTTC. It codes for CASSSSGDYEQYF.